This T cell receptor (beta chain) was documented in a study of shared clonotypes between healthy human individuals. Notes on the study in general: Tissue TCR repertoires likely differ from these blood-only repertoires. How much donors shared clonotypes was expected to be affected by sequencing depth. Generally, estimated richness proved larger in naive subsets than it did in memory subsets.

Worth noting for this clone: The antigen is undetermined.

Only in-frame clones appear in the TCRdb table, and some are missing; sequencing was by immunoSEQ multiplex PCR. The sample carries roughly 530,000 clones, about 96% recorded once. Germline V gives CDR1 SQVTM, CDR2 ANQGSEA. Trimming took 6 bases from V and 3 from J; bases not matched to a gene: 6. The CDR3 spans 13 residues. The chain uses TRBV29-1 and TRBJ1-2, with 8 bases aligning to TRBD1. Sequencing input: naive CD4+ T cells sorted from blood. Subset described: CD45RA+ positively selected. The clonotype comes from a woman younger than 45 in good health. CDR3 DNA: TGCAGCGTCAGGACAGGGACCGACTATGGCTACACCTTC. Amino acids: CSVRTGTDYGYTF.